This T cell receptor beta chain was documented in a study of PD-1 blockade in classical Hodgkin lymphoma. The overall study: Intravenous delivery of nivolumab at 3 mg/kg to patients occurred every 2 weeks. Findings of the study overall: Repertoires differed for reasons still undefined, possibly disease activity or prior therapy. Patients who initiated nivolumab within 1 year of ASCT were excluded.

The assay was immunoSEQ multiplex PCR, and TCRdb's table has in-frame clones only and misses some. The sample has some 43,000 clones; about 88% are singletons. Every patient had relapsed following autologous stem cell transplantation, and cohorts differed in brentuximab vedotin exposure. The CDR3 spans 15 residues. Germline CDR1 SGDLS, CDR2 YYNGEE. The germline V and J ends were trimmed by 4 bases and 3 bases, with 16 bases remaining between them. As regards this clone: Its specificity is not known.

The V gene is TRBV9, the J gene TRBJ2-5; D is uncertain. The sequence was obtained from a human donor with classical Hodgkin lymphoma. The specimen comprised peripheral blood mononuclear cells (PBMCs), sampled before the second cycle of nivolumab. The CDR3 loop is CASSPLSWQKETQYF. CDR3 nucleotides: TGTGCCAGCAGCCCCCTCTCCTGGCAGAAAGAGACCCAGTACTTC.